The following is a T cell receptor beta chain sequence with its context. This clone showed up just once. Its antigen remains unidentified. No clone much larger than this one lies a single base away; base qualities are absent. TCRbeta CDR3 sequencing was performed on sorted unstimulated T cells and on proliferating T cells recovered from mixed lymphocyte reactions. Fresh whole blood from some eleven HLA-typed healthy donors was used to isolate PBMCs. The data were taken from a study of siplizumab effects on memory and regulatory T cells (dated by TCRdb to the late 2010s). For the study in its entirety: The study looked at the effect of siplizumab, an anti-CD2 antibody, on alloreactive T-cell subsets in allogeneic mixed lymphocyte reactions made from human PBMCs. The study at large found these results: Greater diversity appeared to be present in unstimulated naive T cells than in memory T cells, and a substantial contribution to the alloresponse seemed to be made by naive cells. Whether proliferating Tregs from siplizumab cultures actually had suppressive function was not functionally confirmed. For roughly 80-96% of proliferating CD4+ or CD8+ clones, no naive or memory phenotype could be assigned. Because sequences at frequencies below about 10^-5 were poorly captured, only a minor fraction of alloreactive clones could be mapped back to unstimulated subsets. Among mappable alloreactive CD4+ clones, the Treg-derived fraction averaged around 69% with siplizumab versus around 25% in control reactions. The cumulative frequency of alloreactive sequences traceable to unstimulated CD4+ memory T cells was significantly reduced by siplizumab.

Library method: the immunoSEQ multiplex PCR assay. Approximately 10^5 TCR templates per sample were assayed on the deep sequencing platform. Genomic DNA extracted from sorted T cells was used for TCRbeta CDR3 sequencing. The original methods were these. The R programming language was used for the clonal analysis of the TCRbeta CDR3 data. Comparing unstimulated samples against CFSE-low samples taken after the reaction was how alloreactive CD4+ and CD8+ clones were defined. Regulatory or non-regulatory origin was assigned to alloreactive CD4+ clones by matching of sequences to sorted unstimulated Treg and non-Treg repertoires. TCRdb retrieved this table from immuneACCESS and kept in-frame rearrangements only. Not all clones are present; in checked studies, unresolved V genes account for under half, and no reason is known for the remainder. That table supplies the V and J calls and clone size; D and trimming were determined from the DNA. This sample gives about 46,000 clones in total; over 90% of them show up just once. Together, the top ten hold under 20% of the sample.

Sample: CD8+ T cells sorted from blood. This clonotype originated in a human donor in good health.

The CDR3 protein is CASSYQGATEAFF. The bases are TGTGCCAGCAGCTACCAGGGGGCCACTGAAGCTTTCTTT. Recombination connected TRBV11-1 to TRBJ1-1, with 8 bases matching TRBD1. V has 4 bases trimmed and J has 4 bases trimmed; junction bases matching no gene number 2. CDR1 and CDR2, looked up from the germline V gene (reference sequence), are SGHAT and FQDESV. CDR3 length: 13 amino acids, cysteine to phenylalanine. Only the CDR3 portion is preserved as DNA: 39 bases, with reading frame beginning at the first base. With the portions outside the CDR3 filled from the reference TRBV11-1 and TRBJ1-1 genes, the complete variable region becomes EAEVAQSPRYKITEKSQAVAFWCDPISGHATLYWYRQILGQGPELLVQFQDESVVDDSQLPKDRFSAERLKGVDSTLKIQPAELGDSAMYLCASSYQGATEAFFGQGTRLTVV.